This TCR beta chain was captured by sequencing in a study of PD-L1 blockade in urothelial cancer. For the study at large: Before enrollment, 0 to 3 chemotherapy regimens had been given to patients.

TCRdb keeps only in-frame clones here, not all; method: immunoSEQ multiplex PCR. The repertoire holds tens of thousands of clones, with 90% as singletons. Time point described: pretreatment peripheral blood. Locally advanced or metastatic urothelial carcinoma affected the patients. The CDR3 contains 14 residues. V gave up 0 bases and J gave up 5 bases, with 10 bases separating them. The germline CDR1 and CDR2 sequences are MGHRA and YSYEKL. This clonotype originated in a man aged 55-75 years with urothelial cancer. The sample here was PBMCs, taken around atezolizumab (anti-PD-L1) treatment. This sequence joins TRBV4-1 and TRBJ1-2; D is unclear. CDR3: CASSQEGRVYGYTF. DNA of the CDR3: TGCGCCAGCAGCCAAGAAGGCCGGGTATATGGCTACACCTTC.